This T cell receptor beta chain was identified during a study of memory CD4+ T cells and cytomegalovirus serostatus. Between the trimmed V and J ends, which lost 6 bases and 2 bases, there was a span of 16 bases. The CDR3 runs 15 residues. CDR1 and CDR2 (germline): SNHLY, FYNNEI. TCRdb keeps only in-frame clones here, not all; method: immunoSEQ multiplex PCR. Found here are over 35,000 clones, nearly 80% of them singletons; the top ten hold about 0.8%. The sort gate was single viable CD3+CD4+CD8-CD45RO+ cells for memory CD4+ T cells. This chain connects TRBV2 to TRBJ1-2; weak D call: TRBD1 (5 bases). The sequence was obtained from an adult in good health and CMV-seronegative. Sequencing was done on a sample of memory CD4+ T cells from blood. The DNA for the CDR3 is TGTGCCAGCAGAACGCAAAGGGGCGGAAACTATGGCTACACCTTC. This encodes CASRTQRGGNYGYTF.